This entry concerns a single T cell receptor beta chain. Amplification used 60 Vbeta primers and 13 Jbeta primers. Measured with immunoSEQ multiplex PCR; TCRdb has only the in-frame clones, and not every one. The sample consists of 150,000 to 200,000 clones, 81% of them appearing once. These data originate in a study of cytomegalovirus exposure and HLA in healthy donors. Overall study: From donors who were HLA-typed, an early data release held approximately 84 million unique TCRs.

It was healthy bone marrow donors who served as donors. Specimen: PBMCs. The clonotype was recovered from a man younger than 35 in good health and CMV-seronegative.

CDR3: CASSFLAGGDTDTQYF. DNA for the CDR3: TGCGCCAGCAGCTTTTTAGCGGGGGGTGACACAGATACGCAGTATTTT. V usage is TRBV5-1 and J usage is TRBJ2-3, with 10 bases aligning to TRBD2. The V gene's germline CDR1 is SGHRS and CDR2 YFSETQ. The length of the CDR3 is 16 residues. With 2 bases clipped from V and 2 bases from J, the junction kept 5 bases outside the gene matches.